The clone carrying this T cell receptor (beta chain) showed up just a few times. Its antigen is not identified. 5'RACE primed at constant segments yielded TCR alpha and TCR beta cDNA libraries bearing sample barcodes and UMIs. Using its own MiXCR run on the 5' RACE reads, TCRdb lists one record per CDR3 protein. Found here are 150,000 or so distinct CDR3 sequences, roughly 15% of them singletons; the top ten hold 13% to 15%. The sample is drawn from a study of T-cell memory formation after mild COVID-19. Study-level background: Largely, TCR clusters stayed within a single donor. General study points: Contracting clones localized mainly to CM and EM when CD4+ and mainly to EMRA when CD8+. Pre-infection memory carried some responding clones, suggesting that cross-reactive memory joined.

The sequenced sample consisted of PBMCs or a T cell subset sorted from them (not recorded which). The sequence derives from an adult woman who had mild COVID-19 (a few samples of this study predate the infection). Cell type and time point are not known.

This CDR3 reads CATSRVVPTEAFF. CDR3 DNA: TGTGCCACCAGCAGAGTAGTCCCCACTGAAGCTTTCTTT. V and J are TRBV15 and TRBJ1-1, with D hard to call. The length of the CDR3 is 13 residues. CDR1 is LNHNV and CDR2 is YYDKDF in the germline V gene (reference sequence). V lost 1 base and J 4 bases, leaving 7 bases between the germline ends.